This T cell receptor beta chain appears in the sequencing data of a study of Graves' ophthalmopathy and Graves' hyperthyroidism. Study-wide results and limits: Ophthalmopathy progression cases were predicted by the model with approximately 66% sensitivity and 72% to 85% specificity. Sensitivity reached approximately 88% and specificity about 76% for a 13-signature model separating ophthalmopathy from stable hyperthyroidism.

From RNA, the CDR3 regions of TCR beta chains were amplified and sequenced. HTBI-primed RT-PCR formed the first round, and a multiplex PCR formed the second. A single record per CDR3 protein comes from TCRdb applying MiXCR to the multiplex PCR reads. The sample lists approximately 1.2 million distinct CDR3 sequences, 35% to 40% seen once, with around 10% in the top ten. Details on this clonotype: Its antigen is still unknown.

The V gene lost 8 bases and the J gene lost 0 bases, with 7 bases spanning the gap. This CDR3 has 12 amino acids. The germline CDR1 and CDR2 sequences are ENHRY and SYGVKD. The chain uses TRBV10-3 and TRBJ2-5; D not resolved. This receptor was taken from an adult man with Graves' hyperthyroidism. Sample: peripheral blood or thyroid tissue (not recorded which). The CDR3 DNA reads as TGTGCCATCGCCCCGAACCAAGAGACCCAGTACTTC. It yields the protein CAIAPNQETQYF.